These T cell receptor beta chains were read from a single sample in a study of CD8 T cells in Susac syndrome. TCRdb reprocessed the immunoSEQ multiplex PCR reads with MiXCR, giving one entry per CDR3 protein. The data show approximately 180,000 distinct CDR3 sequences, more than 90% seen once. The sample taken for sequencing was CD4+ T cells from PBMCs. The receptors originated from a human donor with multiple sclerosis. CDR3s include the opening cysteine and the closing phenylalanine or tryptophan. The D gene is left open where the match is weak. Clone sizes are given selectively: once, few, many, or a class where the clone is expanded.

V	size	J	D	DNA	CDR3
TRBV25-1	.	TRBJ1-2	TRBD1	TGTGCCACACAGGGGATCTATGGCTACACCTTC	CATQGIYGYTF
TRBV29-1	.	TRBJ1-3	.	TGCAGCGTGGGGACAAGCTCTGGAAACACCATATATTTT	CSVGTSSGNTIYF
TRBV12-3/TRBV12-4	.	TRBJ2-2	TRBD1	TGTGCCAGCAGCCGAGGACAGGGAGACACCGGGGAGCTGTTTTTT	CASSRGQGDTGELFF
TRBV12-3/TRBV12-4	.	TRBJ2-3	.	TGTGCCAGCAGTTTTGGGGGGAAGTTAGATACGCAGTATTTT	CASSFGGKLDTQYF
TRBV7-9	.	TRBJ1-1	TRBD1	TGTGCCAGCAGCTTAGTTACCGCACCCCTCCGGGACAGGGGGACTGAAGCTTTCTTT	CASSLVTAPLRDRGTEAFF
TRBV19	.	TRBJ1-2	TRBD1	TGTGCCACTGGGACAGGGGTGTATGGCTACACCTTC	CATGTGVYGYTF
TRBV20-1	.	TRBJ2-5	TRBD2	TGCAGTGCTAGACTACTAGCGGCCCCTAAAGAGACCCAGTACTTC	CSARLLAAPKETQYF
TRBV7-2	.	TRBJ1-3	.	TGTGCCAGCAGCTTAGCGGGGGCCATATATTTT	CASSLAGAIYF
TRBV24-1	.	TRBJ2-1	TRBD1	TGTGCCACCAGTGATTGGTCCGGACAGGGGGCCGATGAGCAGTTCTTC	CATSDWSGQGADEQFF
TRBV2	.	TRBJ2-1	.	TGTGCCAGCAAGGAGGGTGGGTTCAATGAGCAGTTCTTC	CASKEGGFNEQFF
TRBV28	.	TRBJ2-5	.	TGTGCCACCCATGATGGGGAGACCCAGTACTTC	CATHDGETQYF
TRBV30	.	TRBJ1-1	.	TGTGCCTGGAGCCGGGACTCTGAAGCTTTCTTT	CAWSRDSEAFF
TRBV2	.	TRBJ2-2	.	TGTGCCAGCAGGCCGGAAAACACCGGGGAGCTGTTTTTT	CASRPENTGELFF
TRBV5-1	.	TRBJ2-6	.	TGCGCCAGCAGCTTGGTCCCTATCTCTGGGGCCAACGTCCTGACTTTC	CASSLVPISGANVLTF
TRBV9	.	TRBJ1-1	TRBD1	TGTGCCAGCAGCACAGGGGGGTCCCAGAAGAACACTGAAGCTTTCTTT	CASSTGGSQKNTEAFF
TRBV3-1	.	TRBJ2-5	.	TGTGCCAGCAGCCAAAAGGTGACAGTAGGAACCCAGTACTTC	CASSQKVTVGTQYF
TRBV19	.	TRBJ2-3	.	TGTGCCAGTACGAGGGTAGCGTACACAGATACGCAGTATTTT	CASTRVAYTDTQYF
TRBV2	.	TRBJ1-2	.	TGTGCCAGCAGTGAAGGGCCACTCCACTATGGCTACACCTTC	CASSEGPLHYGYTF
TRBV4-2	.	TRBJ2-1	.	TGTGCCAGCAGCCAAGAGGTTACTAGCTACAATGAGCAGTTCTTC	CASSQEVTSYNEQFF
TRBV7-2	.	TRBJ2-7	TRBD1	TGTGCCAGCAGCGGCAGGGACAGGGGGAACGAGCAGTACTTC	CASSGRDRGNEQYF
TRBV12-3/TRBV12-4	once	TRBJ2-3	.	TGTGCCAGCAAACCTTTCCCGGGGGGCACAGATACGCAGTATTTT	CASKPFPGGTDTQYF
TRBV30	.	TRBJ1-2	.	TGTGCCTGGAGGAGTAATCTTAGGGCTGTAGACAGGCTCTATGGCTACACCTTC	CAWRSNLRAVDRLYGYTF
TRBV7-7	.	TRBJ2-7	TRBD1	TGTGCCAGCAGTCCCGGACAGGGGGCAGGGGAGCAGTACTTC	CASSPGQGAGEQYF
TRBV7-9	.	TRBJ1-4	.	TGTGCCAGCAGCAGAGCAGACGCCGCAACTAATGAAAAACTGTTTTTT	CASSRADAATNEKLFF
TRBV7-9	once	TRBJ1-2	TRBD1	TGTGCCAGCAGCTCATCTTACCGGGACAGGGGGTTCTATGGCTACACCTTC	CASSSSYRDRGFYGYTF
TRBV20-1	once	TRBJ2-7	.	TGCAGTGCACCTCTGCAGGGATACGAGCAGTACTTC	CSAPLQGYEQYF
TRBV20-1	.	TRBJ2-3	.	TGCAGTGCTGGCGGGCAAATTCATAGCACAGATACGCAGTATTTT	CSAGGQIHSTDTQYF
TRBV11-1	.	TRBJ2-7	TRBD1	TGTGCCAGCAGCTTGTACAGGGGGCTTGGGGAGCAGTACTTC	CASSLYRGLGEQYF
TRBV28	.	TRBJ2-5	TRBD1	TGTGCCAGCAGGCCAGGGGGAGAGACCCAGTACTTC	CASRPGGETQYF
TRBV13	.	TRBJ2-5	TRBD2	TGTGCCAGCAGCTTTCCGGGAGGGGGCCAAGAGACCCAGTACTTC	CASSFPGGGQETQYF
TRBV5-1	.	TRBJ2-1	TRBD2	TGCGCCAGCAGCTCAATGACTAGCGGGGCCAACAATGAGCAGTTCTTC	CASSSMTSGANNEQFF
TRBV28	.	TRBJ1-1	.	TGTGCCAGCAGTCCCCCCCGGGGGACTGAAGCTTTCTTT	CASSPPRGTEAFF
TRBV5-1	.	TRBJ2-7	TRBD1	TGCGCCAGCCGAGTACAGGGGGCCTACGAGCAGTACTTC	CASRVQGAYEQYF
TRBV19	few	TRBJ2-3	TRBD1	TGTGCCAGTAGAGGACAGGGCACAGATACGCAGTATTTT	CASRGQGTDTQYF
TRBV7-9	.	TRBJ1-2	.	TGTGCCACGCAACAGGGCCCCTTTAACTATGGCTACACCTTC	CATQQGPFNYGYTF
TRBV5-1	.	TRBJ2-5	.	TGCGCCAGCAGCCCGGACGGACAAGAGACCCAGTACTTC	CASSPDGQETQYF
TRBV5-4	.	TRBJ1-6	TRBD1	TGTGCCAGCAGCTTGGGCCCGACAGGGATCTCCTATAATTCACCCCTCCACTTT	CASSLGPTGISYNSPLHF
TRBV12-3/TRBV12-4	.	TRBJ2-1	.	TGTGCCAGCAGTTTAGCGGGGGGGCCAAATGAGCAGTTCTTC	CASSLAGGPNEQFF
TRBV29-1	.	TRBJ1-2	.	TGCAGCTCCTCCGCGGGACCCGGCTACACCTTC	CSSSAGPGYTF
TRBV20-1	.	TRBJ2-7	.	TGCAGTGCTAGAGTCCCCGTGGGTGAGCAGTACTTC	CSARVPVGEQYF
TRBV20-1	.	TRBJ2-7	.	TGCAGTGCTAAACGACAGGCGGACGAGCAGTACTTC	CSAKRQADEQYF